This is a list of T cell receptor beta chains from one sample in a study of shared clonotypes between healthy human individuals. Assay used: immunoSEQ multiplex PCR; TCRdb lists only in-frame clones, some missing. The table has under 1,100,000 clones, about 76% seen once. Sequencing input: memory CD4+ T cells sorted from blood. These receptor sequences come from a man aged 18-30 years in good health. Both conserved end residues are part of each CDR3. The order of the fields is D gene, clone size, CDR3 length, V gene, J gene, CDR3 DNA, CDR3 protein. D genes are given only for firm matches. Rows give clone size only sometimes, using once, few, many, or a class for an expanded clone.

D: .; size: .; length: 15; V: TRBV4-1; J: TRBJ2-6; DNA: TGCGCCAGCAGCCAAGCTCCCTCTGGGGCCAACGTCCTGACTTTC; CDR3: CASSQAPSGANVLTF
D: .; size: .; length: 16; V: TRBV19; J: TRBJ1-5; DNA: TGTGCCAGTAGTATACTTTCTGCAGGGGGCAATCAGCCCCAGCATTTT; CDR3: CASSILSAGGNQPQHF
D: .; size: .; length: 15; V: TRBV19; J: TRBJ1-4; DNA: TGTGCCAGTAGTATGGGGGCAGCCGCCTCGCGGAAACTGTTTTTT; CDR3: CASSMGAAASRKLFF
D: TRBD1; size: few; length: 15; V: TRBV30; J: TRBJ2-2; DNA: TGTGCCTGGAGTGTACGACAGGGGGCAGGCGGGGAGCTGTTTTTT; CDR3: CAWSVRQGAGGELFF
D: TRBD1; size: .; length: 15; V: TRBV5-1; J: TRBJ1-1; DNA: TGCGCCAGCCGAGCGGGACAGGGGAAGAACACTGAAGCTTTCTTT; CDR3: CASRAGQGKNTEAFF
D: .; size: .; length: 12; V: TRBV10-1; J: TRBJ2-2; DNA: TGCGCCAGCAGCACGAACACCGGGGAGCTGTTTTTT; CDR3: CASSTNTGELFF
D: .; size: .; length: 12; V: TRBV6-5; J: TRBJ1-1; DNA: TGTGCCAGCACCCAAGGGGACACTGAAGCTTTCTTT; CDR3: CASTQGDTEAFF
D: TRBD2; size: .; length: 15; V: TRBV6-5; J: TRBJ2-5; DNA: TGTGCCAGCAGTGCCGGGACTAGCGGCCTCGGGACCCAGTACTTC; CDR3: CASSAGTSGLGTQYF
D: .; size: .; length: 16; V: TRBV5-6; J: TRBJ1-1; DNA: TGTGCCAGCAGCTTGGGCCTCGAGTGGGCGAGGACTGAAGCTTTCTTT; CDR3: CASSLGLEWARTEAFF
D: .; size: .; length: 13; V: TRBV14; J: TRBJ1-5; DNA: TGTGCCAGCAGCCAAGATTTGAGTGCGCCCCAGCATTTT; CDR3: CASSQDLSAPQHF
D: .; size: .; length: 13; V: TRBV6-5; J: TRBJ1-1; DNA: TGTGCCAGCAGCCCTAACCTCGGCACTGAAGCTTTCTTT; CDR3: CASSPNLGTEAFF
D: .; size: .; length: 12; V: TRBV5-5; J: TRBJ1-1; DNA: TGTGCCAGCAGCTTGGATGGTCTTGAAGCTTTCTTT; CDR3: CASSLDGLEAFF
D: .; size: .; length: 16; V: TRBV27; J: TRBJ1-6; DNA: TGTGCCAGCACCTCTCTACCGGGACAACGTAATTCACCCCTCCACTTT; CDR3: CASTSLPGQRNSPLHF
D: .; size: once; length: 15; V: TRBV7-2; J: TRBJ2-1; DNA: TGTGCCAGCAGCTTAGCGTGGTCGAGCGCGAATGAGCAGTTCTTC; CDR3: CASSLAWSSANEQFF
D: TRBD1; size: .; length: 14; V: TRBV4-3; J: TRBJ1-2; DNA: TGCGCCAGCAGCCAGCGGACAGGGGGCGATGGCTACACCTTC; CDR3: CASSQRTGGDGYTF
D: .; size: many; length: 14; V: TRBV10-2; J: TRBJ1-6; DNA: TGCGCCAGCAGTAGAGGGGGGGAGGTATCACCCCTCCACTTT; CDR3: CASSRGGEVSPLHF
D: .; size: .; length: 13; V: TRBV6-5; J: TRBJ2-7; DNA: TGTGCCAGTTCGAGGGGGGTCGGCCACGAGCAGTACTTC; CDR3: CASSRGVGHEQYF
D: .; size: .; length: 17; V: TRBV5-1; J: TRBJ1-6; DNA: TGCGCCAGCAGTTTGACAGGCTTGAGCTCCTATAATTCACCCCTCCACTTT; CDR3: CASSLTGLSSYNSPLHF
D: .; size: .; length: 16; V: TRBV5-1; J: TRBJ2-6; DNA: TGCGCCAGCAGCTTGGACGGCCAATCTGGGGCCAACGTCCTGACTTTC; CDR3: CASSLDGQSGANVLTF
D: .; size: .; length: 14; V: TRBV5-6; J: TRBJ2-3; DNA: TGTGCCAGCAGCTTGTTTCAGCCCACAGATACGCAGTATTTT; CDR3: CASSLFQPTDTQYF
D: TRBD1; size: .; length: 14; V: TRBV5-1; J: TRBJ2-2; DNA: TGCGCCAGCAGTTCGGGACAGCCCACCGGGGAGCTGTTTTTT; CDR3: CASSSGQPTGELFF
D: .; size: .; length: 15; V: TRBV4-1; J: TRBJ1-4; DNA: TGCGCCAGCAGCCAAGGTACTCGGGAATCGGGAAAACTGTTTTTT; CDR3: CASSQGTRESGKLFF
D: .; size: .; length: 14; V: TRBV5-1; J: TRBJ2-7; DNA: TGCGCCAGCAGCTTAAAAGACAGCTCCTACGAGCAGTACTTC; CDR3: CASSLKDSSYEQYF
D: .; size: .; length: 14; V: TRBV7-2; J: TRBJ1-2; DNA: TGTGCCAGCAGCTTAGCCGGGGTTAACTATGGCTACACCTTC; CDR3: CASSLAGVNYGYTF
D: TRBD1; size: few; length: 16; V: TRBV9; J: TRBJ2-3; DNA: TGTGCCAGCAGCGTAGCCGGACAGGGAGGAACAGATACGCAGTATTTT; CDR3: CASSVAGQGGTDTQYF
D: .; size: .; length: 12; V: TRBV5-4; J: TRBJ2-1; DNA: TGTGCCAGCAGCCTACTTCGCAATGAGCAGTTCTTC; CDR3: CASSLLRNEQFF
D: TRBD1; size: .; length: 15; V: TRBV7-2; J: TRBJ1-3; DNA: TGTGCCAGCAGCTCACGGACAGGGGCTGGAAACACCATATATTTT; CDR3: CASSSRTGAGNTIYF
D: TRBD1; size: .; length: 16; V: TRBV7-8; J: TRBJ1-2; DNA: TGTGCCAGCAGCTGGAGGACAGGACTAACTAACTATGGCTACACCTTC; CDR3: CASSWRTGLTNYGYTF
D: .; size: .; length: 15; V: TRBV6-1; J: TRBJ2-4; DNA: TGTGCCAGCAGTGGGGGCGAAGGAGCCAAAAACATTCAGTACTTC; CDR3: CASSGGEGAKNIQYF
D: TRBD1; size: .; length: 17; V: TRBV5-8; J: TRBJ1-2; DNA: TGTGCCAGCAGCCACTCTGTGGACAGGGGGCAGAACTATGGCTACACCTTC; CDR3: CASSHSVDRGQNYGYTF
D: TRBD1; size: .; length: 16; V: TRBV18; J: TRBJ2-7; DNA: TGTGCCAGCTCACCCCCAACCCCCGGACAGGACTACGAGCAGTACTTC; CDR3: CASSPPTPGQDYEQYF
D: .; size: .; length: 13; V: TRBV2; J: TRBJ2-7; DNA: TGTGCCAGCAGGTTTATCGGGGACTACGAGCAGTACTTC; CDR3: CASRFIGDYEQYF
D: TRBD2; size: once; length: 18; V: TRBV5-1; J: TRBJ2-1; DNA: TGCGCCAGCAGCTCAAGGACTAGCGGGAGCCAAATTTACAATGAGCAGTTCTTC; CDR3: CASSSRTSGSQIYNEQFF
D: TRBD1; size: .; length: 14; V: TRBV7-9; J: TRBJ2-3; DNA: TGTGCCAGCAGCCCGGGACAGGAAACAGATACGCAGTATTTT; CDR3: CASSPGQETDTQYF
D: .; size: .; length: 14; V: TRBV9; J: TRBJ2-3; DNA: TGTGCCAGCAGCGGGCCTTTGGGGACAGATACGCAGTATTTT; CDR3: CASSGPLGTDTQYF
D: .; size: once; length: 11; V: TRBV30; J: TRBJ2-2; DNA: TGTGCCTGGAGCGTTCTGGGGGAGCTGTTTTTT; CDR3: CAWSVLGELFF
D: .; size: many; length: 14; V: TRBV30; J: TRBJ2-7; DNA: TGTGCCTGGAGTGTACCGGCCAGTGGGAACGAGCAGTACTTC; CDR3: CAWSVPASGNEQYF
D: .; size: .; length: 13; V: TRBV30; J: TRBJ2-3; DNA: TGTGCCTGGAGCCGGGGTTGGGAAGATACGCAGTATTTT; CDR3: CAWSRGWEDTQYF
D: .; size: .; length: 11; V: TRBV2; J: TRBJ1-1; DNA: TGTGCCAGCACGGTGAATTTTAGGGCTTTCTTT; CDR3: CASTVNFRAFF
D: .; size: once; length: 14; V: TRBV29-1; J: TRBJ2-1; DNA: TGCAGCCTCAGGGACACTCTTCTCTACAATGAGCAGTTCTTC; CDR3: CSLRDTLLYNEQFF
D: TRBD1; size: .; length: 13; V: TRBV30; J: TRBJ2-7; DNA: TGTGCCTGGATGCGTCAGGGGGCAGGGGAGCAGTACTTC; CDR3: CAWMRQGAGEQYF
D: .; size: .; length: 12; V: TRBV9; J: TRBJ2-7; DNA: TGTGCCAGCATGCGCTGTTCCTACGAGCAGTACTTC; CDR3: CASMRCSYEQYF
D: .; size: .; length: 15; V: TRBV7-9; J: TRBJ2-7; DNA: TGTGCCAGCAGCTTACACAGGGTTTGGCTCTACGAGCAGTACTTC; CDR3: CASSLHRVWLYEQYF
D: TRBD2; size: .; length: 16; V: TRBV5-4; J: TRBJ2-2; DNA: TGTGCCAGCAGCTCTAGCGGGGGGGCGAACACCGGGGAGCTGTTTTTT; CDR3: CASSSSGGANTGELFF
D: TRBD1; size: .; length: 15; V: TRBV28; J: TRBJ2-3; DNA: TGTGCCAGCAGTTTCGGGACAGGTAGCACAGATACGCAGTATTTT; CDR3: CASSFGTGSTDTQYF
D: .; size: once; length: 13; V: TRBV5-1; J: TRBJ1-1; DNA: TGCGCCAGCAGCGTCGGGTCAAACACTGAAGCTTTCTTT; CDR3: CASSVGSNTEAFF
D: .; size: .; length: 17; V: TRBV5-1; J: TRBJ2-3; DNA: TGCGCCAGCAGCTTGGTCAATTTCACTAGGGGCACAGATACGCAGTATTTT; CDR3: CASSLVNFTRGTDTQYF
D: .; size: .; length: 15; V: TRBV5-5; J: TRBJ1-6; DNA: TGTGCCAGCAGCTTGGTTAGGGGATCATCTTCACCCCTCCACTTT; CDR3: CASSLVRGSSSPLHF
D: TRBD2; size: .; length: 16; V: TRBV4-3; J: TRBJ2-2; DNA: TGCGCCAGCAGCTCTAGCGGACAAACGAACACCGGGGAGCTGTTTTTT; CDR3: CASSSSGQTNTGELFF
D: TRBD2; size: many; length: 13; V: TRBV18; J: TRBJ2-1; DNA: TGTGCCAGCTCACCACGACTAGCGAATGAGCAGTTCTTC; CDR3: CASSPRLANEQFF